This TCR beta chain was observed in a study of T cell changes during pregnancy in multiple sclerosis. V was cut by 5 bases and J by 1 base, with 10 bases left in between. The CDR3 has 14 residues. CDR1 and CDR2 from the germline V gene are SNHLY and FYNNEI. This clone came up once. Using immunoSEQ multiplex PCR, the repertoire was profiled, and TCRdb retains in-frame clones only, with some absent. The sample includes about 40,000 clones, 85% to 95% seen only once; the top ten take about 8.3%. This clonotype was sampled from a female donor with multiple sclerosis, enrolled in a pregnancy study. The material was CD8+ T cells from peripheral blood mononuclear cells, obtained in the third trimester of pregnancy. The V gene is TRBV2, the J gene TRBJ2-3; tentative D call: TRBD2 (5 bases). The CDR3 loop is CASSLGLGTDTQYF. CDR3 DNA sequence: TGTGCCAGCAGTCTCGGACTGGGCACAGATACGCAGTATTTT.